Presented here are 18 T cell receptor beta chains from one specimen sequenced in a study of breast tumors, draining lymph nodes, adjacent tissues. A single record per CDR3 protein comes from TCRdb applying MiXCR to the multiplex PCR reads. The table records over 10,000 distinct CDR3 sequences, about 62% of them present only once. Sequencing input: tumor-adjacent breast tissue. The origin of the receptors is a female donor with breast cancer. Some clones in this sample may be carry-over from other donors' samples.

The gene calls are TRBV11-2 and TRBJ2-7; D not certain. The V end lost 1 base, the J end lost 8 bases, and 6 bases lay between the germline ends. Per germline, CDR1 SGHAT and CDR2 FQNNGV. The CDR3 contains 11 residues. The CDR3, as DNA: TGTGCCAGCAGCTTAGGTCTTCAGCAGTACTTC. It encodes CASSLGLQQYF.

V and J are TRBV7-6 and TRBJ1-2; no clear D gene. Trimming left V 1 base short and J 5 bases short, with 8 bases between. The CDR3 is 13 amino acids. Germline CDR1 reads SGHVS; CDR2 reads FNYEAQ. CDR3 residues: CASSLGVEYGYTF. Here the CDR3 DNA reads TGTGCCAGCAGCTTAGGGGTAGAGTATGGCTACACCTTC. Full variable domain (remainder filled in from reference TRBV7-6 and TRBJ1-2): GAGVSQSPRYKVTKRGQDVALRCDPISGHVSLYWYRQALGQGPEFLTYFNYEAQQDKSGLPNDRFSAERPEGSISTLTIQRTEQRDSAMYRCASSLGVEYGYTFGSGTRLTVV.

The chain couples TRBV5-1 to TRBJ1-6; tentatively, D is TRBD1 (5 bases). Germline CDR1 reads SGHRS; CDR2 reads YFSETQ. V was cut by 7 bases and J by 10 bases, with 15 bases left in between. This CDR3 spans 13 amino acids. In DNA, the CDR3 is TGCGCCAGCTCCCAGGGTTTGAGATCACCCCTCCACTTT. It is translated as CASSQGLRSPLHF.

V usage is TRBV12-3 or TRBV12-4 and J usage is TRBJ2-1; D may match TRBD1 or TRBD2 (5 bases each). Trimming took 3 bases from V and 6 from J, leaving 21 bases between them. This CDR3 has 17 residues. The CDR3 DNA follows: TGTGCCAGCAGTTTTGGGTTAGGTGGGGACGGTGGCAATGAGCAGTTCTTC. As protein: CASSFGLGGDGGNEQFF.

The chain has TRBV5-1 and TRBJ1-2; D ambiguous. The ends were cut back, 4 bases at V and 8 bases at J, with 15 bases in the middle. CDR1 is SGHRS and CDR2 is YFSETQ in the germline V gene. This CDR3 region has 13 residues. The CDR3 bases are TGCGCCAGCAGCCATGGCCTCAGTGAGGGCTACACCTTC. This sequence encodes CASSHGLSEGYTF. The entire variable domain, with the rest obtained from reference TRBV5-1 and TRBJ1-2, is as follows: KAGVTQTPRYLIKTRGQQVTLSCSPISGHRSVSWYQQTPGQGLQFLFEYFSETQRNKGNFPGRFSGRQFSNSRSEMNVSTLELGDSALYLCASSHGLSEGYTFGSGTRLTVV.

A single count supports this clonotype. V gene TRBV20-1 combines with J gene TRBJ1-6, with 10 bases that match TRBD1. Germline values: CDR1 DFQATT, CDR2 SNEGSKA (reference sequence). The CDR3 is 15 amino acids. After removal of 0 bases from V and 9 bases from J, the junction contained 5 bases not matched to a gene. CDR3 DNA sequence: TGCAGTGCTAGAGATCCTGGACAGGGGGTTTCACCCCTCCACTTT. Its protein product is CSARDPGQGVSPLHF.

The chain uses TRBV14 and TRBJ2-2; the D gene is possibly TRBD1 (6 bases). Trimming pared 0 bases from V and 5 bases from J, leaving 10 bases between. Germline V gene lookup returns CDR1 SGHDN and CDR2 FVKESK. This CDR3 region has 15 residues. CDR3 residues: CASSQDRGRTGELFF. The CDR3 DNA follows: TGTGCCAGCAGCCAAGACAGGGGACGGACCGGGGAGCTGTTTTTT.

This clonotype is deemed medium-sized. This chain connects TRBV5-1 to TRBJ1-4; no firm D call. V was shortened by 5 bases and J by 7 bases, with 15 bases between the two germline ends. The CDR3 consists of 14 residues. Germline values: CDR1 SGHRS, CDR2 YFSETQ. The CDR3 spells CASRPVGGSEKLFF. CDR3 nucleotides: TGCGCCAGCAGACCCGTGGGTGGTTCTGAAAAACTGTTTTTT.

V gene TRBV5-1 combines with J gene TRBJ1-4, with TRBD1 as a possible D gene (5 bases). The germline gives CDR1 SGHRS, CDR2 YFSETQ. V dropped 4 bases and J dropped 5 bases, with 12 bases sitting between them. The CDR3 spans 14 residues. CDR3 residues: CASSLAGTNEKLFF. The DNA of the CDR3 is TGCGCCAGCAGCCTGGCCGGGACGAATGAAAAACTGTTTTTT.

As for this clonotype: A junction end diverges from the germline sequence, so it may reflect a read error. The rearrangement joins TRBV3-1 to TRBJ2-3, with 8 nucleotides matching TRBD1. The length of the CDR3 is 15 residues. Looked up from germline, CDR1 is LGHDT and CDR2 is YNNKEL (reference sequence). In DNA, the CDR3 is TGCGCCAGCAGCCAAGATCAGGGGGCGGGAGATACGCAGTATTTT. This translates into CASSQDQGAGDTQYF.

The genes are TRBV9 and TRBJ1-6; a possible D gene is TRBD1 (5 bases). This CDR3 has 13 residues. V was pared by 4 bases and J by 7 bases, with 9 bases between. CDR1 SGDLS and CDR2 YYNGEE come from the germline V gene. CDR3 in amino acids: CASSPWDNSPLHF. DNA of the CDR3: TGTGCCAGCAGCCCCTGGGACAATTCACCCCTCCACTTT. The full variable domain, with the rest looked up from reference TRBV9 and TRBJ1-6, is DSGVTQTPKHLITATGQRVTLRCSPRSGDLSVYWYQQSLDQGLQFLIQYYNGEERAKGNILERFSAQQFPDLHSELNLSSLELGDSALYFCASSPWDNSPLHFGNGTRLTVT.

The rearrangement uses TRBV7-9 and TRBJ2-7; tentative D call: TRBD1 (6 bases). V shed 5 bases and J shed 5 bases, with 10 bases lying between them. This CDR3 contains 12 residues. In germline, CDR1 is SEHNR, CDR2 FQNEAQ (reference sequence). The CDR3 loop reads CASSTRQDEQYF. Here the CDR3 DNA reads TGTGCCAGCAGCACAAGACAGGACGAGCAGTACTTC.

The chain uses TRBV10-3 and TRBJ1-3; tentatively, D is TRBD1 (6 bases). Trimming removed 8 bases from V and 0 bases from J, with 14 bases in between. This CDR3 spans 15 amino acids. The germline gives CDR1 ENHRY, CDR2 SYGVKD. Here the CDR3 reads CAIGKGGDSGNTIYF. The CDR3 region has the DNA TGTGCCATCGGTAAAGGGGGGGACTCTGGAAACACCATATATTTT.

The V and J genes are TRBV19 and TRBJ2-3, with D unclear. The V and J ends lost 5 bases and 0 bases respectively, with 15 bases between them. The CDR3 consists of 16 residues. Germline V gives CDR1 LNHDA, CDR2 SQIVND (reference sequence). CDR3 in amino acids: CASSHTSLRSTDTQYF. CDR3 bases: TGTGCCAGTAGTCACACGAGCCTAAGGAGCACAGATACGCAGTATTTT.

The V and J genes are TRBV24-1 and TRBJ2-1; 10 bases map to TRBD2. CDR3 length equals 15 residues. Trimming took 3 bases from V and 4 from J; bases not matched to a gene: 2. In germline, CDR1 is KGHDR, CDR2 SFDVKD. CDR3 residues: CATSDGTSVYNEQFF. The CDR3 region has the DNA TGTGCCACCAGTGATGGGACTAGCGTATACAATGAGCAGTTCTTC.

V is TRBV7-2 and J is TRBJ1-5; no clear D. Germline V CDR1 and CDR2: SGHTA, FQGNSA. V shed 3 bases and J shed 6 bases, with 9 bases lying between them. The CDR3 loop spans 13 amino acids. CDR3 sequence: CASSFDITQPQHF. CDR3 sequence (DNA): TGTGCCAGCAGCTTTGACATTACTCAGCCCCAGCATTTT.

This chain links TRBV2 with TRBJ1-6; D might be TRBD1 (5 bases). CDR1 is SNHLY and CDR2 is FYNNEI in the germline V gene. The V gene lost 3 bases and the J gene lost 5 bases, with 8 bases spanning the gap. The CDR3 has 14 residues. CDR3 region: CASSEETDNSPLHF. CDR3 nucleotide sequence: TGTGCCAGCAGTGAGGAGACAGATAATTCACCCCTCCACTTT.

CDR3 region: CASSFDGPVYGYTF. The CDR3 DNA reads TGTGCCAGCAGTTTTGACGGTCCTGTCTATGGCTACACCTTC. The V and J genes are TRBV12-3 or TRBV12-4 and TRBJ1-2; D uncertain. CDR3 length equals 14 residues. The V end was cut by 3 bases, the J end by 4 bases, with 12 bases between.